This T cell receptor (beta chain) was observed in a study of T cell responses to AZD1222 COVID-19 vaccine. Broader study findings: When two AZD1222 doses had been given, Spike-specific TCR breadth and depth rose.

Concerning this clone itself: Its antigen is currently unknown.

Clones were sequenced by immunoSEQ multiplex PCR, and TCRdb holds only the in-frame ones, with some missing. The table lists 90,000 to 120,000 clones, around 90% of them singletons, with roughly a fifth in the top ten. V was pared by 4 bases and J by 3 bases, with 16 bases between. Germline CDR1 and CDR2: SQVTM and ANQGSEA. The CDR3 is 15 residues long. This specimen was peripheral blood, taken on day 0 of AZD1222 vaccination. This receptor was taken from an adult in good health. The chain links TRBV29-1 to TRBJ1-5; D perhaps matches TRBD1 (6 bases). DNA of the CDR3: TGCAGCGTTGTTGTGGCAGGGGCCTACAATCAGCCCCAGCATTTT. Its translation: CSVVVAGAYNQPQHF.